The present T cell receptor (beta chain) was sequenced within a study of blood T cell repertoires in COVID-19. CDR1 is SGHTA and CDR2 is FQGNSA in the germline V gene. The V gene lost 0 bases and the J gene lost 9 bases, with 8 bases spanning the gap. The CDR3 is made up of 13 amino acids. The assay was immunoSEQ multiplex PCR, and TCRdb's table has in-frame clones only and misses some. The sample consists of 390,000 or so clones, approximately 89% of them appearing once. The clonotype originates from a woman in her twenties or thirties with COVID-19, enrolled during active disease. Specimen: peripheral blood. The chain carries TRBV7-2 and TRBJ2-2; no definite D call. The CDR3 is CASSLALERELFF. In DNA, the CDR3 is TGTGCCAGCAGCTTAGCTTTAGAAAGGGAGCTGTTTTTT.